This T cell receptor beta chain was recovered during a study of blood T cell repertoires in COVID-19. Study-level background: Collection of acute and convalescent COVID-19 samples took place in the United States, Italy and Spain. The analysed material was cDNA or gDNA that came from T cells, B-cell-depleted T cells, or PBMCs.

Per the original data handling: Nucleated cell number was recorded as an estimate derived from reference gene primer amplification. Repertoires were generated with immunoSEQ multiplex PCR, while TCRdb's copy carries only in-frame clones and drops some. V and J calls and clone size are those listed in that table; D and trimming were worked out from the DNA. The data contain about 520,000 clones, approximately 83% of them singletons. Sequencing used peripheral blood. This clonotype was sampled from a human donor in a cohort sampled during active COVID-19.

CDR3 in DNA: TGTGCCAGCAGCCGGCGGGGCGAAGCTTTCTTT. The encoded protein is CASSRRGEAFF. This sequence joins TRBV27 and TRBJ1-1; a possible D gene is TRBD1 (5 bases). Trimming removed 6 bases at V and 8 bases at J, with 10 bases between. The CDR3 sequence is 11 residues long. CDR1 and CDR2 (germline): MNHEY, SMNVEV (reference sequence).